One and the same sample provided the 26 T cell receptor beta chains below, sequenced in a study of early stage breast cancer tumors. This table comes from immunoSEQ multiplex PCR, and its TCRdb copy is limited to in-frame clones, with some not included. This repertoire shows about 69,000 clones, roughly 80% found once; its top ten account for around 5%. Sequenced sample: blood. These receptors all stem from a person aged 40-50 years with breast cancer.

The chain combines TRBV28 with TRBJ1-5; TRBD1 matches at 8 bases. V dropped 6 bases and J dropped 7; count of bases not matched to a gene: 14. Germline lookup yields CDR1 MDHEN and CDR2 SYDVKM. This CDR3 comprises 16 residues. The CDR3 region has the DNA TGTGCCAGCAGACTTACTCTTGGACAGGGTATACAGCCCCAGCATTTT. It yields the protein CASRLTLGQGIQPQHF.

Here the CDR3 reads CASSSSGGSYEQYF. The CDR3 nucleotides read TGTGCCAGCAGCTCTAGCGGAGGTTCCTACGAGCAGTACTTC. The chain links TRBV11-2 to TRBJ2-7, with 7 nucleotides matching TRBD2. Trimming took 4 bases from V and 1 from J; bases not matched to a gene: 4. There are 14 residues in the CDR3. Germline loops: CDR1 SGHAT, CDR2 FQNNGV.

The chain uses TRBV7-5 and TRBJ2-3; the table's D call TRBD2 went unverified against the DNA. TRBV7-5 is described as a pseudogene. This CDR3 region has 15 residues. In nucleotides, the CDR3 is TGTGCCAGAAGCTTTAGCGGGGGGTACCCAGATACGCAGTATTTT. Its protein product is CARSFSGGYPDTQYF.

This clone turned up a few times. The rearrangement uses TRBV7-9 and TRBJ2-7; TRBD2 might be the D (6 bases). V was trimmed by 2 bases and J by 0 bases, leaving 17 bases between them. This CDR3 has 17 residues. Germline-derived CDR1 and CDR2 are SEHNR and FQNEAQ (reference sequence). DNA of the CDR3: TGTGCCAGCAGCTTACTTCCAGGGACTGATATCTCCTACGAGCAGTACTTC. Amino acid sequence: CASSLLPGTDISYEQYF.

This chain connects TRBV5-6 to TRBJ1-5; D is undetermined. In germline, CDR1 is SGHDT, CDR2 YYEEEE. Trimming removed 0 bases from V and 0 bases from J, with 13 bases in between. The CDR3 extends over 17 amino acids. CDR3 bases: TGTGCCAGCAGCTTGGCCAAAACAAGTTATAGCAATCAGCCCCAGCATTTT. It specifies CASSLAKTSYSNQPQHF.

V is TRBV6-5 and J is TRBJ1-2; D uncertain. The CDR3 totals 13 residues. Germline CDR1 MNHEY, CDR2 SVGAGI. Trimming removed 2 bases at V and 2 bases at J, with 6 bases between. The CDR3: CASSYQENYGYTF. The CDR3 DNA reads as TGTGCCAGCAGTTACCAAGAGAACTATGGCTACACCTTC.

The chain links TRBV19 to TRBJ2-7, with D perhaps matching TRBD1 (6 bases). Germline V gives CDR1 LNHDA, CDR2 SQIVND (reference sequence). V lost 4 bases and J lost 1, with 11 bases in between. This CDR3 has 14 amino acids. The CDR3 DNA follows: TGTGCCAGTAGTAGTCAGGGGAAATCCTACGAGCAGTACTTC. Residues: CASSSQGKSYEQYF.

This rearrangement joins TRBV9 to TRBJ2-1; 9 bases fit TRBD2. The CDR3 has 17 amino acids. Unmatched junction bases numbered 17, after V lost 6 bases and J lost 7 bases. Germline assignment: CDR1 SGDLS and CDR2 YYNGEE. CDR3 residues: CASNQRGAGGPGNEQFF. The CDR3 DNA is TGTGCCAGCAATCAACGGGGGGCGGGAGGGCCGGGAAATGAGCAGTTCTTC.

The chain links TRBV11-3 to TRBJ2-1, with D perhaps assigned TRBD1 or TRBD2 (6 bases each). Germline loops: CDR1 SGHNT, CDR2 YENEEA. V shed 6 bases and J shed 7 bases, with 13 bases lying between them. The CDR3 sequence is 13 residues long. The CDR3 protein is CASRGEGGNEQFF. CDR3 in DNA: TGTGCCAGCAGGGGGGAAGGGGGGAATGAGCAGTTCTTC.

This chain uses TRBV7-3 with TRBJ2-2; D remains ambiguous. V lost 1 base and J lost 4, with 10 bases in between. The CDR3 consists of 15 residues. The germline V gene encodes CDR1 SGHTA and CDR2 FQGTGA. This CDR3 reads CASSLKKLATGELFF. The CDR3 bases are TGTGCCAGCAGCTTAAAGAAGCTCGCCACCGGGGAGCTGTTTTTT.

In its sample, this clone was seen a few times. CDR3 sequence reads: CASSDSEKDEQFF. The CDR3 DNA is TGTGCCAGCAGTGACTCGGAGAAGGATGAGCAGTTCTTC. The J gene is TRBJ2-1, the V gene TRBV6-4, with unresolved D. The V end lost 0 bases, the J end lost 8 bases, and 8 bases lay between the germline ends. The germline V gene encodes CDR1 MRHNA and CDR2 SNTAGT. This CDR3 has 13 residues.

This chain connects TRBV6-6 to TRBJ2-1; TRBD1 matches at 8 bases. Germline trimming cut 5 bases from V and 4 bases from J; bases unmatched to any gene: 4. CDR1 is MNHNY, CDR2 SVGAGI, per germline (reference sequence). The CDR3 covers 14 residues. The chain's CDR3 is CASSEQGAYNEQFF. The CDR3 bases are TGTGCCAGCAGTGAGCAGGGGGCTTACAATGAGCAGTTCTTC.

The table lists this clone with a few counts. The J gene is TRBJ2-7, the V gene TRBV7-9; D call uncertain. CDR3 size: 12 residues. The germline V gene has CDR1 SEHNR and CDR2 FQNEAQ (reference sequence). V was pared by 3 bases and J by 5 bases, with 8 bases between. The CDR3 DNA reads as TGTGCCAGCAGCTTGGGGTACCACGAGCAGTACTTC. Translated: CASSLGYHEQYF.

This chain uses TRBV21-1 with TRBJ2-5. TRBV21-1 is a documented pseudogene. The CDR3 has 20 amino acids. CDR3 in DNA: TGTGCCAGCAGCAGAGTCGGTAGACCCCCGGGGCGGAGGTCCCAAGAGACCCAGTACTTC. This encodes CASSRVGRPPGRRSQETQYF.

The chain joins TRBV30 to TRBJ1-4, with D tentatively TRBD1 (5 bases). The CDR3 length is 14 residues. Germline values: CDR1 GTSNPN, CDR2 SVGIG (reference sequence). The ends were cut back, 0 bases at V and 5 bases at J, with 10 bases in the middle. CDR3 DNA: TGTGCCTGGAGTGTTTGGGGGATCAATGAAAAACTGTTTTTT. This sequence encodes CAWSVWGINEKLFF.

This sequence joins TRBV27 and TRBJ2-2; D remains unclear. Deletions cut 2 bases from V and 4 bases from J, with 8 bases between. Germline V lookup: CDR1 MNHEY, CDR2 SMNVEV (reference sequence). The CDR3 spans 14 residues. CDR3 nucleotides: TGTGCCAGCAGTTTAGGGGTGGCCACCGGGGAGCTGTTTTTT. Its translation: CASSLGVATGELFF.

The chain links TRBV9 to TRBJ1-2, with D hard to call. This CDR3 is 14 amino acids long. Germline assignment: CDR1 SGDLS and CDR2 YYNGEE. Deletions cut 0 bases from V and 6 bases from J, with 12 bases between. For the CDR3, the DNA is TGTGCCAGCAGCGTAGTTATGGGCGGCGATGGCTACACCTTC. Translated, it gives CASSVVMGGDGYTF.

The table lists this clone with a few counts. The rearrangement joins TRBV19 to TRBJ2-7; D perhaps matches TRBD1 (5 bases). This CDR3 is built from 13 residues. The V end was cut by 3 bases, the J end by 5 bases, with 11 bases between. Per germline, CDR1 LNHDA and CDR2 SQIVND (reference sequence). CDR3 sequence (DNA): TGTGCCAGTAGTATTAACAGGATTAACGAGCAGTACTTC. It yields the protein CASSINRINEQYF.

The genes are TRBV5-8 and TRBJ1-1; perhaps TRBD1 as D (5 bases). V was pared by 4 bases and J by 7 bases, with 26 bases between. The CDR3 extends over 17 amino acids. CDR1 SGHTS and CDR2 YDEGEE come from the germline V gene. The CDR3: CASSTLFGRRQGNEAFF. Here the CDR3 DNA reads TGTGCCAGCAGCACCCTATTCGGGCGGCGGCAGGGAAATGAAGCTTTCTTT. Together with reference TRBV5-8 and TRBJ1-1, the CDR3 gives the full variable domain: EAGVTQSPTHLIKTRGQQATLRCSPISGHTSVYWYQQALGLGLQFLLWYDEGEERNRGNFPPRFSGRQFPNYSSELNVNALELEDSALYLCASSTLFGRRQGNEAFFGQGTRLTVV.

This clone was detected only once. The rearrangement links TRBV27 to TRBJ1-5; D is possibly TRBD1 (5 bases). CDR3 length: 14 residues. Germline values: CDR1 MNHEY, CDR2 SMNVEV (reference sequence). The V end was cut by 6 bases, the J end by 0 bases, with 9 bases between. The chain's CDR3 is CASRQGNSNQPQHF. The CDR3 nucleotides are TGTGCCAGCAGGCAGGGAAATAGCAATCAGCCCCAGCATTTT.

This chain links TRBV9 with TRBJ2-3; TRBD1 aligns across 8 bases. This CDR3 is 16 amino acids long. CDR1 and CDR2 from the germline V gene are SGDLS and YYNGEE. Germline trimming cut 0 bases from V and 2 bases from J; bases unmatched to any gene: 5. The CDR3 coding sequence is TGTGCCAGCAGCGTAGGCAGGGGGCTCATCACAGATACGCAGTATTTT. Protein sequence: CASSVGRGLITDTQYF. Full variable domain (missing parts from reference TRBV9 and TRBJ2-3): DSGVTQTPKHLITATGQRVTLRCSPRSGDLSVYWYQQSLDQGLQFLIQYYNGEERAKGNILERFSAQQFPDLHSELNLSSLELGDSALYFCASSVGRGLITDTQYFGPGTRLTVL.

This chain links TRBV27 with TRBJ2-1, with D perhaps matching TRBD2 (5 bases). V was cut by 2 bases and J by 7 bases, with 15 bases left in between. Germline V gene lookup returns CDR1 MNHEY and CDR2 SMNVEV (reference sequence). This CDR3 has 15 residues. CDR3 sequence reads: CASSLITGELNEQFF. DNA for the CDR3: TGTGCCAGCAGTTTAATCACCGGGGAACTGAATGAGCAGTTCTTC.

The CDR3 protein is CASSGKGGGVSQDEQFF. Here the CDR3 DNA reads TGTGCCAGCAGTGGGAAGGGCGGCGGGGTGAGCCAGGATGAGCAGTTCTTC. This sequence joins TRBV6-4 and TRBJ2-1; the D gene is possibly TRBD2 (6 bases). This CDR3 region has 17 residues. The ends were cut back, 4 bases at V and 8 bases at J, with 24 bases in the middle. CDR1 and CDR2 (germline): MRHNA, SNTAGT.

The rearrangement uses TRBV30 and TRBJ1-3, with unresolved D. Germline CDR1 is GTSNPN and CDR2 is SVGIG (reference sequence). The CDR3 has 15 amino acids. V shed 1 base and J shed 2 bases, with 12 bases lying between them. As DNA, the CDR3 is TGTGCCTGGAGTGAATTTGTGGGTCCTGGAAACACCATATATTTT. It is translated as CAWSEFVGPGNTIYF.

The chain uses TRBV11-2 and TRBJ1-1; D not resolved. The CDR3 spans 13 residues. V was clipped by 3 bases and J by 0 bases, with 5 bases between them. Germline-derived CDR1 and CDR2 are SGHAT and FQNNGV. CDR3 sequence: CASSLNVNTEAFF. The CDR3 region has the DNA TGTGCCAGCAGCTTGAACGTGAACACTGAAGCTTTCTTT.

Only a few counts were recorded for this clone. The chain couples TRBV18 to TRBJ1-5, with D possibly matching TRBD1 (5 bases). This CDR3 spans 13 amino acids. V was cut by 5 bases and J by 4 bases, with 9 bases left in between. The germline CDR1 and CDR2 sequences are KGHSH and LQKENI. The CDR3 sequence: CASSKQENQPQHF. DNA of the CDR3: TGTGCCAGCTCAAAACAGGAGAATCAGCCCCAGCATTTT.